The 12 T cell receptor beta chains listed next were all sequenced from one sample in a study of T cells in Graves' hyperthyroidism and ophthalmopathy (dated by TCRdb to between 2019 and 2020). To prepare the library, multiplex PCR was applied. TCRdb shows the sequencer as Illumina HiSeq 2000. The TCR beta CDR3 regions were amplified from the RNA transcripts. The first round of RT-PCR for the TCR CDR3 was performed with the HTBI primer set and the Qiagen OneStep RT-PCR kit. TCRdb passed the public sequencing reads through fastp at Q25 and MiXCR, retaining productive beta sequences. When rows share a CDR3 protein, they turn into one entry using the most common DNA and genes. Recorded for this sample are hundreds of thousands of distinct CDR3 sequences; 35% of them occurred a single time. Of the sample, roughly 30% falls within the top ten clones. Material: blood. Source of these receptors: a woman between 40 and 50 years old with Graves' hyperthyroidism.

In nucleotides, the CDR3 is TGCAGTGCTACGGAGAGGGGGGAGACCCAGTACTTC. Translating it yields CSATERGETQYF. The V gene is TRBV20-1, the J gene TRBJ2-5; tentatively, D is TRBD1 (6 bases). Trimming took 4 bases from V and 5 from J, leaving 11 bases between them. Germline lookup yields CDR1 DFQATT and CDR2 SNEGSKA (reference sequence). The CDR3 is made up of 12 amino acids.

The V gene is TRBV7-3, the J gene TRBJ2-1; the D is unclear. The germline CDR1 and CDR2 sequences are SGHTA and FQGTGA. CDR3 length: 15 amino acids. The V end lost 4 bases, the J end lost 7 bases, and 17 bases lay between the germline ends. The CDR3 region has the DNA TGTGCCAGCAGCTCCGGGTCTTTCGCAGCAAATGAGCAGTTCTTC. As protein: CASSSGSFAANEQFF.

This clonotype was detected only once. At one end the junction does not follow the germline gene, possibly because of a read error. The rearrangement joins TRBV2 to TRBJ1-5; D is ambiguous. CDR3 length: 13 amino acids. Looked up from germline, CDR1 is SNHLY and CDR2 is FYNNEI. CDR3 bases: TGTGCCAGTCGTCGGGATAGCAATCGGCCCCAGCATTTT. Residues: CASRRDSNRPQHF.

The chain uses TRBV7-9 and TRBJ2-5; TRBD1 agrees at 10 bases. The J segment lost 6 bases and the V segment lost 0 bases, leaving 10 bases of the junction unmatched. The CDR3 covers 17 residues. Germline V gene lookup returns CDR1 SEHNR and CDR2 FQNEAQ (reference sequence). CDR3 protein: CASSLAKWDRGTQTQYF. DNA of the CDR3: TGTGCCAGCAGCTTAGCGAAGTGGGACAGGGGAACCCAGACCCAGTACTTC.

The chain carries TRBV7-2 and TRBJ1-1; possibly TRBD1 for D (6 bases). The CDR3 runs 13 residues. Germline V gives CDR1 SGHTA, CDR2 FQGNSA. Trimming left V 5 bases short and J 6 bases short, with 13 bases between. The CDR3 DNA is TGTGCCAGCAGCCCCCAGGGGTGGGCTGAAGCTTTCTTT. This sequence encodes CASSPQGWAEAFF. Filled out from reference TRBV7-2 and TRBJ1-1, the complete variable domain reads GAGVSQSPSNKVTEKGKDVELRCDPISGHTALYWYRQSLGQGLEFLIYFQGNSAPDKSGLPSDRFSAERTGGSVSTLTIQRTQQEDSAVYLCASSPQGWAEAFFGQGTRLTVV.

This clonotype was picked up a small number of times. V and J are TRBV7-9 and TRBJ2-7, with a weak D call TRBD1 (6 bases). The germline V gene encodes CDR1 SEHNR and CDR2 FQNEAQ (reference sequence). V gave up 5 bases and J gave up 5 bases, with 16 bases separating them. The CDR3 contains 14 residues. CDR3 DNA: TGTGCCAGCAGCCCCGATACAGGGAATCACGAGCAGTACTTC. This gives the protein CASSPDTGNHEQYF.

The CDR3 is CASSFSSPITGFENGYTF. DNA of the CDR3: TGTGCCAGCAGTTTCTCCTCTCCAATAACAGGTTTTGAAAATGGCTACACCTTC. The genes are TRBV7-8 and TRBJ1-2, with a tentative D call TRBD1 (5 bases). The germline CDR1 and CDR2 sequences are SGHVS and FQNEAQ. V was pared by 6 bases and J by 6 bases, with 29 bases between. This CDR3 spans 18 amino acids.

The genes are TRBV30 and TRBJ1-3; D might be TRBD1 (6 bases). Deletions cut 8 bases from V and 4 bases from J, with 6 bases between. CDR3 length equals 10 residues. The germline V gene encodes CDR1 GTSNPN and CDR2 SVGIG (reference sequence). In DNA, the CDR3 is TGTGCCGGACAGGGAAACACCATATATTTT. This encodes CAGQGNTIYF.

This clonotype was recorded at least ten times. The V and J genes are TRBV7-2 and TRBJ1-1; no clear D. Germline CDR1 SGHTA, CDR2 FQGNSA. V shed 5 bases and J shed 11 bases, with 15 bases lying between them. The CDR3 covers 12 residues. The CDR3 coding sequence is TGTGCCAGCAGCCACCAATACCCTGGGGCTTTCTTT. Translation: CASSHQYPGAFF.

The chain combines TRBV15 with TRBJ2-3; possibly TRBD1 for D (5 bases). The V gene lost 3 bases and the J gene lost 0 bases, with 7 bases spanning the gap. The CDR3 covers 14 residues. Germline values: CDR1 LNHNV, CDR2 YYDKDF (reference sequence). This chain's CDR3 is CATSSRVSTDTQYF. The CDR3 DNA sequence: TGTGCCACCAGCAGCAGGGTTAGCACAGATACGCAGTATTTT.

The V and J genes are TRBV2 and TRBJ1-1; tentatively, D is TRBD1 (5 bases). The length of the CDR3 is 15 residues. V was clipped by 8 bases and J by 1 base, with 17 bases between them. Per the germline V gene, CDR1 is SNHLY and CDR2 is FYNNEI. Here the CDR3 reads CASRRWGEGNTEAFF. DNA of the CDR3: TGTGCCAGCCGCCGTTGGGGGGAGGGGAACACTGAAGCTTTCTTT.

The V gene is TRBV7-2, the J gene TRBJ1-1, with D perhaps matching TRBD1 (5 bases). This CDR3 has 14 amino acids. Germline loops: CDR1 SGHTA, CDR2 FQGNSA. V lost 7 bases and J lost 4, with 16 bases in between. The CDR3: CASTKGAVSTEAFF. Here the CDR3 DNA reads TGTGCCAGCACCAAAGGGGCGGTGAGCACTGAAGCTTTCTTT.